This T cell receptor (beta chain) was documented in a study of blood T cell repertoires in COVID-19. Produced via immunoSEQ multiplex PCR; TCRdb's table is partial and in-frame only. The sample has 180,000 or so clones; roughly 80% are singletons. Germline lookup yields CDR1 SQVTM and CDR2 ANQGSEA. This CDR3 is 13 amino acids long. V lost 7 bases, J lost 0 bases, and 10 bases lay in between. The chain has TRBV29-1 and TRBJ2-1; no definite D call. The receptor was derived from a human donor with acute or convalescent COVID-19. The donor label of this sample is uncertain. Sequencing was performed on peripheral blood. As DNA, the CDR3 is TGCAGCGCGGACCTAAGCTCCTACAATGAGCAGTTCTTC. This encodes CSADLSSYNEQFF.